The next 17 T cell receptor beta chains were all read from a single sample in a study of cytomegalovirus exposure and HLA in healthy donors. Method: immunoSEQ multiplex PCR; TCRdb's copy keeps in-frame clones and lacks some. The data contain 65,000 or so clones, approximately 93% of them singletons. The sequenced material came from PBMCs. All receptors come from a man aged 18 to 29 in good health and CMV-seropositive.

This clone was seen a single time. This chain links TRBV4-1 with TRBJ1-3; D perhaps matches TRBD1 (6 bases). This CDR3 has 18 residues. V lost 0 bases and J lost 0, with 15 bases in between. Per germline, CDR1 MGHRA and CDR2 YSYEKL. CDR3 protein: CASSQDPVGAVSGNTIYF. In DNA form, the CDR3 reads TGCGCCAGCAGCCAAGATCCAGTGGGGGCGGTCTCTGGAAACACCATATATTTT.

This chain connects TRBV27 to TRBJ2-7, with 8 bases fitting TRBD2. The ends lost 5 bases at V and 0 bases at J; junction bases unmatched: 6. Germline-derived CDR1 and CDR2 are MNHEY and SMNVEV (reference sequence). CDR3 size: 15 residues. CDR3 protein: CASSVVGTSSYEQYF. CDR3 coding DNA: TGTGCCAGCAGTGTAGTGGGGACTAGCTCCTACGAGCAGTACTTC.

V and J are TRBV4-3 and TRBJ2-1, with TRBD2 identical over 8 bases. V shed 0 bases and J 6 bases; nucleotides not matched to a gene: 10. This CDR3 contains 17 residues. In germline, CDR1 is LGHNA, CDR2 YSLEER. The chain's CDR3 is CASSQDGAGEPFNEQFF. In nucleotides, the CDR3 is TGCGCCAGCAGCCAAGATGGAGCGGGAGAGCCCTTCAATGAGCAGTTCTTC.

The genes are TRBV7-6 and TRBJ2-2; 9 nucleotides align to TRBD2. The CDR3 consists of 17 residues. Germline CDR1 SGHVS, CDR2 FNYEAQ. V was clipped by 5 bases and J by 6 bases; unmatched bases: 13. CDR3 DNA: TGTGCCAGCAGCGCTCCCCTCGGGACTAGCAGCGCCGGGGAGCTGTTTTTT. Amino acid sequence: CASSAPLGTSSAGELFF.

The chain couples TRBV6-6 to TRBJ2-1; tentatively, D is TRBD2 (6 bases). Trimming removed 3 bases at V and 10 bases at J, with 16 bases between. The CDR3 consists of 14 residues. Germline CDR1 MNHNY, CDR2 SVGAGI (reference sequence). The CDR3: CASSYISGREEQFF. CDR3 sequence (DNA): TGTGCCAGCAGTTATATATCGGGGCGGGAAGAGCAGTTCTTC.

This sequence joins TRBV9 and TRBJ2-3, with TRBD2 as a possible D gene (7 bases). CDR3 size: 16 residues. Trimming shortened V by 3 bases and J by 6 bases, and 20 bases separated the two germline ends. The germline gives CDR1 SGDLS, CDR2 YYNGEE. CDR3 region: CASSGGGGLPQDTQYF. CDR3 bases: TGTGCCAGCAGCGGGGGAGGGGGACTCCCGCAGGATACGCAGTATTTT. Complete variable domain (other parts from reference TRBV9 and TRBJ2-3): DSGVTQTPKHLITATGQRVTLRCSPRSGDLSVYWYQQSLDQGLQFLIQYYNGEERAKGNILERFSAQQFPDLHSELNLSSLELGDSALYFCASSGGGGLPQDTQYFGPGTRLTVL.

The chain joins TRBV28 to TRBJ2-1, with D tentatively TRBD1 (6 bases). V lost 6 bases, J lost 0 bases, and 12 bases lay in between. The germline CDR1 and CDR2 sequences are MDHEN and SYDVKM. This CDR3 spans 15 amino acids. The DNA for the CDR3 is TGTGCCAGCAGCCTTACAGGGAGCTCCTACAATGAGCAGTTCTTC. Its protein is CASSLTGSSYNEQFF.

V is TRBV2 and J is TRBJ2-7; tentatively, D is TRBD1 (6 bases). Germline loops: CDR1 SNHLY, CDR2 FYNNEI. Trimming took 8 bases from V and 2 from J, leaving 13 bases between them. The CDR3 is 13 residues long. This CDR3 reads CASFRGKTYEQYF. The CDR3 DNA reads as TGTGCCAGCTTCAGGGGAAAGACCTACGAGCAGTACTTC.

V gene TRBV7-2 combines with J gene TRBJ2-5; TRBD1 aligns across 7 bases. CDR1 is SGHTA and CDR2 is FQGNSA in the germline V gene. The CDR3 length is 15 residues. V lost 1 base and J lost 4; bases outside the gene matches: 6. CDR3 sequence (DNA): TGTGCCAGCAGCTTAGTTGGGGACAGTGTAGAGACCCAGTACTTC. Translating gives CASSLVGDSVETQYF.

Details on this clone: The same CDR3 is also encoded by other DNA sequences in this sample. This chain uses TRBV7-2 with TRBJ2-3; D uncertain. Germline V gene lookup returns CDR1 SGHTA and CDR2 FQGNSA. Trimming pared 4 bases from V and 2 bases from J, leaving 4 bases between. This CDR3 region has 12 residues. The CDR3 loop is CASSSYTDTQYF. The CDR3 DNA follows: TGTGCCAGCAGCTCTTACACAGATACGCAGTATTTT.

The V call is TRBV2, the J call TRBJ1-4; 7 positions match TRBD1. The CDR3 length is 13 residues. The J segment lost 7 bases and the V segment lost 8 bases, leaving 7 bases of the junction unmatched. The germline gives CDR1 SNHLY, CDR2 FYNNEI. The CDR3 is CASGGGMGEKLFF. The CDR3 coding sequence is TGTGCCAGCGGAGGGGGCATGGGTGAAAAACTGTTTTTT.

This chain uses TRBV27 with TRBJ2-1, with TRBD2 matching over 8 bases. The CDR3 contains 16 residues. CDR1 is MNHEY, CDR2 SMNVEV, per germline (reference sequence). V gave up 7 bases and J gave up 8 bases; unmatched junction bases: 16. The DNA for the CDR3 is TGTGCCAGCATTTCCGCTTACGGGAGGGCCCCGGATGAGCAGTTCTTC. Protein: CASISAYGRAPDEQFF.

The V and J genes are TRBV6-5 and TRBJ1-1, with D tentatively TRBD1 (5 bases). Germline V gives CDR1 MNHEY, CDR2 SVGAGI. The CDR3 spans 15 residues. V lost 6 bases and J lost 5, with 19 bases in between. The CDR3 region is CASSPEAVGGTEAFF. The CDR3 DNA sequence: TGTGCCAGCAGCCCCGAGGCCGTGGGGGGAACTGAAGCTTTCTTT.

The J gene is TRBJ2-5, the V gene TRBV4-3, with 8 nucleotides matching TRBD2. This CDR3 spans 16 amino acids. Germline-derived CDR1 and CDR2 are LGHNA and YSLEER. V lost 0 bases, J lost 0 bases, and 3 bases stayed unmatched. Here the CDR3 DNA reads TGCGCCAGCAGCCAAGAGACTAGCGCCAACCAAGAGACCCAGTACTTC. It codes for CASSQETSANQETQYF.

The chain is built from TRBV27 and TRBJ1-2; the match to TRBD1 covers 10 bases. The CDR3 has 14 residues. Germline V gene lookup returns CDR1 MNHEY and CDR2 SMNVEV (reference sequence). Unmatched junction bases numbered 8, after V lost 6 bases and J lost 7 bases. CDR3 region: CASRPRGQGSGYTF. CDR3 DNA: TGTGCCAGCAGACCGAGGGGACAGGGGTCTGGCTACACCTTC.

V gene TRBV11-2 combines with J gene TRBJ2-3; TRBD2 matches 8 bases. CDR3 size: 15 residues. Germline V lookup: CDR1 SGHAT, CDR2 FQNNGV. Trimming at V came to 7 bases and at J to 5 bases, leaving 11 bases not matched to a gene. CDR3 sequence reads: CASTKSRGGRDTQYF. For the CDR3, the DNA is TGTGCCAGCACCAAGTCTCGGGGGGGCCGAGATACGCAGTATTTT.

The chain combines TRBV7-9 with TRBJ2-3; the D gene is possibly TRBD2 (7 bases). This CDR3 has 15 residues. V was pared by 5 bases and J by 5 bases, with 17 bases between. CDR1 and CDR2 (germline): SEHNR, FQNEAQ (reference sequence). The CDR3 nucleotides read TGTGCCAGCAGCCCTGGAGGGGGGGGACGAGATACGCAGTATTTT. Encoded protein: CASSPGGGGRDTQYF.